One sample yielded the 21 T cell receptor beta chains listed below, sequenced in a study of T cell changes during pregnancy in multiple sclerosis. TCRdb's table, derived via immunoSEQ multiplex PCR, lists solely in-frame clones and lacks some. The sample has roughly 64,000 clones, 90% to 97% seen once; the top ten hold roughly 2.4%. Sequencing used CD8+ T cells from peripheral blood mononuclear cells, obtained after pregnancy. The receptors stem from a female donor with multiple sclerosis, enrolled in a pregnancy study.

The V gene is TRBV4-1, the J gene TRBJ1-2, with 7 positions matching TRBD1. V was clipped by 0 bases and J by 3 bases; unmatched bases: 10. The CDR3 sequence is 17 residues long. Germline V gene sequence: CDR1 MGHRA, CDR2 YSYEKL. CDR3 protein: CASSQDWARGAHYGYTF. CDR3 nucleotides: TGCGCCAGCAGCCAAGATTGGGCCAGGGGGGCTCACTATGGCTACACCTTC.

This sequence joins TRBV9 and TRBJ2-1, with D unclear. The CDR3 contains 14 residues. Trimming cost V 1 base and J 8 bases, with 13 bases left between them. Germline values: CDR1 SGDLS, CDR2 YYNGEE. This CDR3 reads CASSVSIGPDEQFF. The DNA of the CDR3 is TGTGCCAGCAGCGTATCAATTGGGCCTGATGAGCAGTTCTTC.

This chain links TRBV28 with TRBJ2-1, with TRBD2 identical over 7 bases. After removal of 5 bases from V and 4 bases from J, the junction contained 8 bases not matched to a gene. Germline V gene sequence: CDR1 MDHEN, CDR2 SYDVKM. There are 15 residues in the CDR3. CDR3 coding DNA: TGTGCCAGCAGTCAGGATAGCGGGCAATACAATGAGCAGTTCTTC. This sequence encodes CASSQDSGQYNEQFF.

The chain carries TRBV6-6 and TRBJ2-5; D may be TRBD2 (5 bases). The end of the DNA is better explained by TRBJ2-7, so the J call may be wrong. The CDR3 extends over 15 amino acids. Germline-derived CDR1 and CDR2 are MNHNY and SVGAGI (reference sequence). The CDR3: CASNSWTGSSYEQYF. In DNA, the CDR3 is TGTGCCAGTAACTCGTGGACGGGAAGCTCCTACGAGCAGTACTTC.

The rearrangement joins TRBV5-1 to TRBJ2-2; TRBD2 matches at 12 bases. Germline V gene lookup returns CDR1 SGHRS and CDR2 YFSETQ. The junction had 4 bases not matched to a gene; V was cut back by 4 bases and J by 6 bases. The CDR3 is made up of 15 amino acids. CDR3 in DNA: TGCGCCAGCAGCACCGGACTAGCGGGGTCCGGGGAGCTGTTTTTT. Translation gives CASSTGLAGSGELFF.

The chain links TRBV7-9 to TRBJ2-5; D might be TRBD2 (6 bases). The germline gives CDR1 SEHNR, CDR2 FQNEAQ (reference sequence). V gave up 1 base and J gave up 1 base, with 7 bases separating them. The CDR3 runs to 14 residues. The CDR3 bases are TGTGCCAGCAGCTTAGAGGGACTCCAAGAGACCCAGTACTTC. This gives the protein CASSLEGLQETQYF.

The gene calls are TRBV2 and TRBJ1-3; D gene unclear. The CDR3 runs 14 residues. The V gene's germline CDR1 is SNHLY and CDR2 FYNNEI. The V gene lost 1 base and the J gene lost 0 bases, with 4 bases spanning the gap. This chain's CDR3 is CASSEGPSGNTIYF. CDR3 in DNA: TGTGCCAGCAGTGAAGGGCCCTCTGGAAACACCATATATTTT.

The CDR3 DNA follows: TGTGCCAGCAGTTACTATATCGGGGGACAGGATAACGAGCAGTACTTC. The encoded protein is CASSYYIGGQDNEQYF. The chain employs TRBV6-6 and TRBJ2-7; TRBD1 matches at 8 bases. With 1 base clipped from V and 5 bases from J, the junction kept 10 bases outside the gene matches. This CDR3 is built from 16 residues. The V gene's germline CDR1 is MNHNY and CDR2 SVGAGI (reference sequence).

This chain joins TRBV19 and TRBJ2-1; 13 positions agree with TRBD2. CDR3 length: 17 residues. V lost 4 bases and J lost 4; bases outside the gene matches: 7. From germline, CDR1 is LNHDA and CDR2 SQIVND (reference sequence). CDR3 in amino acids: CASSTRLAGGNYNEQFF. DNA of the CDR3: TGTGCCAGTAGTACCCGACTAGCGGGAGGTAATTACAATGAGCAGTTCTTC.

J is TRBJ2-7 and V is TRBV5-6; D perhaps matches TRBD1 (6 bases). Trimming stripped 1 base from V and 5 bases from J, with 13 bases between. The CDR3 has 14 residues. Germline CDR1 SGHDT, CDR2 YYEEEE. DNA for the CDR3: TGTGCCAGCAGCTTGTGGCAGGGGTACGACGAGCAGTACTTC. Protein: CASSLWQGYDEQYF.

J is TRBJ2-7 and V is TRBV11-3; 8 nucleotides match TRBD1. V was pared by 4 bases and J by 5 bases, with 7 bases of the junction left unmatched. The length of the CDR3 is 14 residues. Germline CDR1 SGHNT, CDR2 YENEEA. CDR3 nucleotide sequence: TGTGCCAGCAGCTCAGGGGCAGGGGGCCACGAGCAGTACTTC. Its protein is CASSSGAGGHEQYF.

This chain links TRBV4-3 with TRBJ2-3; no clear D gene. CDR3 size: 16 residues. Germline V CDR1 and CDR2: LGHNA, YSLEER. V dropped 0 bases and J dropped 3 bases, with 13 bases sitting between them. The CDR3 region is CASSQDWFGSTDTQYF. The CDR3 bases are TGCGCCAGCAGCCAAGATTGGTTCGGGTCGACAGATACGCAGTATTTT.

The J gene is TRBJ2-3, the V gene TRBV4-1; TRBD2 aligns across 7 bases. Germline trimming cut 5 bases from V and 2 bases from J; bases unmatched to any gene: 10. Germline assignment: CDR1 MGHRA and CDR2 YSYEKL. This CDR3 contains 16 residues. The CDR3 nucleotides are TGCGCCAGCAGCGGGAGGGAGGGCCTGACCACAGATACGCAGTATTTT. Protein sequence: CASSGREGLTTDTQYF.

For the CDR3, the DNA is TGTGCCAGCAGTGAAAGCCATGTCCGGTCCTACGAGCAGTACTTC. Protein: CASSESHVRSYEQYF. J is TRBJ2-7 and V is TRBV6-1; D is unclear. This CDR3 is built from 15 residues. Per germline, CDR1 MNHNS and CDR2 SASEGT. Trimming removed 2 bases from V and 1 base from J, with 12 bases in between.

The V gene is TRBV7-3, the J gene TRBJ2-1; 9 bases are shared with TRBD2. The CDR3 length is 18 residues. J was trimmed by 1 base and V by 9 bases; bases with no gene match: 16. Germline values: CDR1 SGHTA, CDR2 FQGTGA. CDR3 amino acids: CARKGVGGGRGSYNEQFF. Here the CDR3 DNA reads TGTGCCAGGAAAGGGGTGGGAGGCGGGAGGGGATCCTACAATGAGCAGTTCTTC.

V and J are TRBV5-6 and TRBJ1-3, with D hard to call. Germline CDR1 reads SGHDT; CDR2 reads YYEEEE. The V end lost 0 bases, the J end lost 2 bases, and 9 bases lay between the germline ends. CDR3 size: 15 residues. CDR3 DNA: TGTGCCAGCAGCTTGGCGATCGGGGCTGGAAACACCATATATTTT. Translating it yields CASSLAIGAGNTIYF.

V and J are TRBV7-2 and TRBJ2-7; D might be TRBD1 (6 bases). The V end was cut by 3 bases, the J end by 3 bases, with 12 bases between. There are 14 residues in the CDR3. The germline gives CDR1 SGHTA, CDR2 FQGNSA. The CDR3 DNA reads TGTGCCAGCAGCTTTTATCAGGGGAACTACGAGCAGTACTTC. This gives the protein CASSFYQGNYEQYF.

The CDR3 protein is CATSRGIATETQYF. The CDR3 DNA is TGTGCCACCAGCAGAGGAATAGCAACAGAGACCCAGTACTTC. The J gene is TRBJ2-5, the V gene TRBV15; unclear D gene. In germline, CDR1 is LNHNV, CDR2 YYDKDF (reference sequence). The V end was cut by 1 base, the J end by 4 bases, with 10 bases between. The CDR3 consists of 14 residues.

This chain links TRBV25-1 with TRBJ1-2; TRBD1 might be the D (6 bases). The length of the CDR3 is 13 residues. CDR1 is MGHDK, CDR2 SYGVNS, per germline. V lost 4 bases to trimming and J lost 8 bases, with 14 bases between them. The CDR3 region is CASSAQGLLGYTF. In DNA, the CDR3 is TGTGCCAGCAGTGCTCAGGGGTTGCTAGGCTACACCTTC.

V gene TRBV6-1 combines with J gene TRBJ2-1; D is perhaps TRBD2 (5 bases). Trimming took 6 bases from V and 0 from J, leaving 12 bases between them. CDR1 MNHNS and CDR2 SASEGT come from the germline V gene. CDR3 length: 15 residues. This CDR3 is CASRILEHSYNEQFF. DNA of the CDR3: TGTGCCAGCAGGATACTAGAACACTCCTACAATGAGCAGTTCTTC.

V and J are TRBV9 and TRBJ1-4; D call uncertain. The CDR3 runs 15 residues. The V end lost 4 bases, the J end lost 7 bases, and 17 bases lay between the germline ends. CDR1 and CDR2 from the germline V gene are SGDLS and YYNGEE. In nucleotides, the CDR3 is TGTGCCAGCAGCCCCCGGGCTCCGGGGAGTGAAAAACTGTTTTTT. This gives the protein CASSPRAPGSEKLFF.